This T cell receptor (beta chain) comes out of a study of T cell responses to AZD1222 COVID-19 vaccine. Study-wide background: Second-dose intervals near 4 or 12 weeks were combined. The study's findings and limits: Among vaccine-associated CD4 TCRs, coverage spanned spike, with dominance at 160-218 and 743-854. Nearly half of the spike-specific TCRs reportedly recognize variant regions that carry no mutations.

Unmatched junction bases numbered 9, after V lost 9 bases and J lost 7 bases. The germline gives CDR1 LGHDT, CDR2 YNNKEL (reference sequence). CDR3 size: 14 residues. A word on this clone: Its target is not known.

The method was immunoSEQ multiplex PCR; TCRdb's version includes in-frame clones alone and lacks a portion of them. The table records 100,000 to 150,000 clones, about nine tenths of them present only once. Source: peripheral blood, taken on day 0 of AZD1222 vaccination. The sequence came from an adult in good health. The chain employs TRBV3-1 (or the pseudogene TRBV3-2) and TRBJ2-1; 10 bases are a match to TRBD2. CDR3: CASHPSGRSNEQFF. DNA of the CDR3: TGTGCCAGTCACCCTAGCGGGAGATCTAATGAGCAGTTCTTC.